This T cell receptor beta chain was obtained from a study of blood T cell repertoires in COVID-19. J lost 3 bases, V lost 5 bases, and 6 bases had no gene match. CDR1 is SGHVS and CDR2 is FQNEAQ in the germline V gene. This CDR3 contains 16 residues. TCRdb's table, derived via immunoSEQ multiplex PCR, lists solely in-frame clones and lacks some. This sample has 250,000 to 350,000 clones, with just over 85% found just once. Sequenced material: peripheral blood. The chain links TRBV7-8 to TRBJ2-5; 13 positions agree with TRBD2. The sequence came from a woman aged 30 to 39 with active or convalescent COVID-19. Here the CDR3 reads CASSLGTSGVEETQYF. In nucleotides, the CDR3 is TGTGCCAGCAGCCTCGGGACTAGCGGGGTTGAAGAGACCCAGTACTTC. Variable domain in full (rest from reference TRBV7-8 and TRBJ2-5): GAGVSQSPRYKVAKRGQDVALRCDPISGHVSLFWYQQALGQGPEFLTYFQNEAQLDKSGLPSDRFFAERPEGSVSTLKIQRTQQEDSAVYLCASSLGTSGVEETQYFGPGTRLLVL.